This T cell receptor beta chain appears in the sequencing data of a study of CD8 T cells in Susac syndrome (dated by TCRdb to between 2018 and 2021). Regarding the complete study: Whether CD8+ T cell activation and differentiation in Susac syndrome was antigen driven was tested using repertoire sequencing.

At the junction V is shortened by 2 bases and J by 4 bases, with 21 bases in between. For CDR1 and CDR2, the germline V gene (reference sequence) lists SEHNR and FQNEAQ. The CDR3, from cysteine to phenylalanine, totals 18 residues. Only the CDR3 DNA is retained, 54 bases long and in frame from the first base. Comment on this clonotype: No cognate antigen has been identified for it. Base qualities are not provided; no much larger clone lies one nucleotide away.

Beyond this particular receptor, the publication reports: The number of individuals in the TCR sequencing and HLA analysis was acknowledged as relatively small.

RNA was extracted with the RNeasy kit and 0.5 to 1 ug was reverse transcribed using random hexamers. The immunoSEQ multiplex PCR assay, covering 54 Vbeta and 13 Jbeta segments, was used to amplify TCR beta CDR3 regions. Bias from PCR amplification was corrected by using a synthetic template baseline for primer optimization and for computational correction. The authors processed their data as follows. Only productive sequences were kept, with reads annotated to V, D and J genes according to IMGT and analyzed in immunoSEQ Analyzer. To calculate clonality, Shannon entropy was normalized by log2 of the number of productive unique sequences and then subtracted from one. Public and private clones were assessed among the 100 most prevalent clones of each patient and control. Clones were defined as Susac-specific when absent from the healthy and MS cohorts, from about 1,100 published viral clones and from other ImmuneACCESS disease sequences. TCRdb applied fastp at Q25 and MiXCR to the public reads, then kept only in-frame beta chains. Each record represents a unique CDR3 protein, reported with the most common genes and DNA among its rows. These V and J calls originate from TCRdb's pipeline instead of the authors' own analysis. Recorded for this sample are roughly 150,000 distinct CDR3 sequences; around 90% of them occurred a single time. The top ten clonotypes cover around 0.079% of the sample.

Peripheral blood CD8+ and CD4+ T cells from healthy donors, Susac syndrome patients and multiple sclerosis patients were profiled by high-throughput TCR beta sequencing. Healthy donors were included as age- and sex-matched controls. CD8+ TEMRA cells were enriched by FACS, while bulk CD8+ and CD4+ T cells were purified by magnetic negative isolation. Blood was collected in EDTA tubes and processed within 24 hours, with PBMCs isolated through density gradient centrifugation. PBMCs intended for TCR sequencing were cryopreserved in liquid nitrogen and thawed later in a water bath at 37 degrees C. The sorted or isolated CD4+, CD8+ and CD8+ TEMRA cells reached a purity of at least 90%.

The chain is made from TRBV7-9 and TRBJ2-1, and possibly TRBD2, on 6 matching bases. The origin of this receptor is a human donor in good health. Sequenced material: CD4+ T cells from PBMCs. This receptor has the CDR3 CASSLIYRSLAAYNEQFF. Here is the DNA: TGTGCCAGCAGCTTAATATATCGTTCGTTAGCGGCGTACAATGAGCAGTTCTTC.